The next 12 T cell receptor beta chains were all read from a single sample in a study of vaccination effects on CD4 cells after COVID-19. No antigen is known for these receptors. Data came from immunoSEQ multiplex PCR; TCRdb stores just in-frame clones and leaves some out. The repertoire includes about 40,000 clones, about 60% of them detected once, and about 16% sits in the top ten. Antigen-specific CD4+ T cells were expanded with viral peptide pools in the ViraFEST assay before sequencing. Following culture for under 12 days, CD4+ T cells were isolated. Previously uninfected by SARS-CoV-2, the vaccine recipients also showed negative nucleocapsid antibodies. The sequencing used CD4+ T cells from PBMCs cultured with HCoV-OC43 spike peptides, collected before COVID-19 vaccination. Subset noted: HCoV-OC43 spike overlapping peptide pool stimulation. These receptors originate from a human donor who received a COVID-19 vaccine.

The rearrangement links TRBV5-6 to TRBJ2-7, with a weak D call TRBD2 (6 bases). The CDR3 contains 15 residues. The V and J ends lost 4 bases and 0 bases respectively, with 14 bases between them. CDR1 SGHDT and CDR2 YYEEEE come from the germline V gene. The CDR3: CASSAPGVGSYEQYF. The CDR3 DNA reads as TGTGCCAGCAGCGCGCCGGGGGTCGGCTCCTACGAGCAGTACTTC.

The gene calls are TRBV14 and TRBJ1-2; D perhaps matches TRBD1 (6 bases). With 2 bases removed from V and 5 bases from J, the gap between germline ends came to 12 bases. Germline V gene sequence: CDR1 SGHDN, CDR2 FVKESK. This CDR3 is built from 14 residues. CDR3 loop: CASSQIHRDYGYTF. CDR3 DNA: TGTGCCAGCAGCCAAATTCACAGGGATTATGGCTACACCTTC.

This rearrangement joins TRBV24-1 to TRBJ2-1, with D possibly being TRBD2 (7 bases). The CDR3 has 14 amino acids. The germline V and J ends were trimmed by 7 bases and 6 bases, with 15 bases remaining between them. Germline V gene data show CDR1 as KGHDR and CDR2 as SFDVKD. The CDR3 DNA follows: TGTGCCACCAGAGCGGGGACAATACTCAATGAGCAGTTCTTC. It codes for CATRAGTILNEQFF.

The genes are TRBV4-2 and TRBJ2-7, with D hard to call. Trimming pared 0 bases from V and 2 bases from J, leaving 11 bases between. This CDR3 comprises 15 residues. The germline V gene has CDR1 LGHNA and CDR2 YNFKEQ. CDR3 amino acids: CASSQERIGPYEQYF. For the CDR3, the DNA is TGTGCCAGCAGCCAAGAAAGGATAGGGCCCTACGAGCAGTACTTC.

This chain joins TRBV7-2 and TRBJ1-1; D not certain. Germline V CDR1 and CDR2: SGHTA, FQGNSA. This CDR3 comprises 14 residues. V lost 1 base, J lost 10 bases, and 16 bases lay in between. The CDR3: CASSLVFDKRGAFF. The DNA for the CDR3 is TGTGCCAGCAGCTTAGTTTTTGACAAGCGAGGAGCTTTCTTT. Full variable domain (rest looked up from reference TRBV7-2 and TRBJ1-1): GAGVSQSPSNKVTEKGKDVELRCDPISGHTALYWYRQSLGQGLEFLIYFQGNSAPDKSGLPSDRFSAERTGGSVSTLTIQRTQQEDSAVYLCASSLVFDKRGAFFGQGTRLTVV.

The table lists this clone with a few counts. CDR3 in DNA: TGTGCCAGTAGCACCGCGGCAGGGGCCTACGAGCAGTACTTC. Protein product: CASSTAAGAYEQYF. The gene calls are TRBV19 and TRBJ2-7, with D possibly TRBD1 on 6 matching bases. The CDR3 covers 14 residues. From germline, CDR1 is LNHDA and CDR2 SQIVND (reference sequence). V was trimmed by 6 bases and J by 2 bases, leaving 14 bases between them.

The chain combines TRBV6-5 with TRBJ1-1, with TRBD1 matching 7 bases. The CDR3 totals 15 residues. Germline V lookup: CDR1 MNHEY, CDR2 SVGAGI. The V gene end was trimmed by 6 bases and the J gene end by 2 bases; junction bases not matched to a gene: 9. CDR3 DNA sequence: TGTGCCAGCAGAGACAAGGGACAGCCAAACACTGAAGCTTTCTTT. It is translated as CASRDKGQPNTEAFF.

This rearrangement joins TRBV18 to TRBJ1-3, with 8 bases that match TRBD1. The CDR3 totals 16 residues. Germline CDR1 is KGHSH and CDR2 is LQKENI. The V and J ends lost 3 bases and 4 bases, in that order; junction bases with no gene match: 8. Here the CDR3 DNA reads TGTGCCAGCTCACCGAACGGACAGGGTGTAGGAAACACCATATATTTT. Residues: CASSPNGQGVGNTIYF.

The V gene is TRBV7-2, the J gene TRBJ2-1, with D possibly matching TRBD2 (5 bases). Germline-derived CDR1 and CDR2 are SGHTA and FQGNSA. This CDR3 has 12 residues. V lost 7 bases and J lost 5, with 9 bases in between. The CDR3 loop is CASKLRDNEQFF. The DNA of the CDR3 is TGTGCCAGCAAACTGCGGGACAATGAGCAGTTCTTC.

This sequence joins TRBV3-1 (or the pseudogene TRBV3-2) and TRBJ1-5, with D unresolved. CDR1 LGHDT and CDR2 YNNKEL come from the germline V gene (reference sequence). CDR3 length equals 17 residues. Trimming cost V 4 bases and J 1 base, with 17 bases left between them. The chain's CDR3 is CASSPYMSTTSNQPQHF. The CDR3 DNA reads as TGTGCCAGCAGCCCCTATATGAGTACGACGAGCAATCAGCCCCAGCATTTT.

This clone appeared a few times. The rearrangement links TRBV5-4 to TRBJ1-1; D is uncertain. The V end was cut by 6 bases, the J end by 2 bases, with 17 bases between. The CDR3 length is 15 residues. In germline, CDR1 is SGHNT, CDR2 YYREEE (reference sequence). CDR3 nucleotide sequence: TGTGCCAGCACCTCGCCATCGTCTTTAAACACTGAAGCTTTCTTT. Translating gives CASTSPSSLNTEAFF.

The chain links TRBV27 to TRBJ2-7; 10 bases are shared with TRBD1. The CDR3 contains 15 residues. Germline V gene data show CDR1 as MNHEY and CDR2 as SMNVEV (reference sequence). V shed 5 bases, J shed 0 bases, and the junction held 4 bases outside the gene matches. CDR3 nucleotide sequence: TGTGCCAGCAGTCTGGGGACAGGGGCCTCCTACGAGCAGTACTTC. Amino acids: CASSLGTGASYEQYF.